These 16 T cell receptor beta chains were all obtained from the same sample, sequenced in a study of blood T cell repertoires in COVID-19. Clones were sequenced by immunoSEQ multiplex PCR, and TCRdb holds only the in-frame ones, with some missing. The sample shows roughly 58,000 clones, about 75% of them seen only once. Sequenced: PBMCs or T cells enriched from blood (not recorded which). These TCRs come from a woman aged 60-75 years who had been exposed to COVID-19.

This clone was detected only once. The chain has TRBV7-2 and TRBJ1-1; D gene ambiguous. Germline V gives CDR1 SGHTA, CDR2 FQGNSA. The CDR3 has 15 amino acids. Trimming pared 5 bases from V and 2 bases from J, leaving 15 bases between. Here the CDR3 reads CASSPTPTENTEAFF. The CDR3 DNA reads as TGTGCCAGCAGCCCAACCCCTACAGAAAACACTGAAGCTTTCTTT.

The rearrangement joins TRBV29-1 to TRBJ2-7; TRBD2 matches at 8 bases. This CDR3 has 15 amino acids. Losses at the gene ends were 1 base for V and 6 bases for J; bases not matched to a gene: 11. Germline V gene lookup returns CDR1 SQVTM and CDR2 ANQGSEA. CDR3 bases: TGCAGCGTTGAAGTCGTCGCGGGAGGCTCTCCCGAGCAGTACTTC. Its translation: CSVEVVAGGSPEQYF.

The chain joins TRBV24-1 to TRBJ1-5; 9 nucleotides align to TRBD1. This CDR3 spans 13 amino acids. The germline V gene has CDR1 KGHDR and CDR2 SFDVKD. The J segment lost 6 bases and the V segment lost 7 bases, leaving 3 bases of the junction unmatched. CDR3 nucleotide sequence: TGTGCCACCAGCCAGACAGGGGGTCAGCCCCAGCATTTT. This translates into CATSQTGGQPQHF.

This rearrangement joins TRBV27 to TRBJ2-1; 11 nucleotides line up with TRBD2. From germline, CDR1 is MNHEY and CDR2 SMNVEV (reference sequence). This CDR3 region has 16 residues. With V trimmed by 6 bases and J by 10 bases, 14 bases remained unmatched. CDR3: CASRNLAGGAAREQFF. The CDR3 DNA sequence: TGTGCCAGCAGGAATCTAGCGGGAGGAGCGGCAAGGGAGCAGTTCTTC.

This clone came up a few times. The chain links TRBV6-5 to TRBJ1-1; TRBD1 might be the D (5 bases). V was trimmed by 7 bases and J by 2 bases, leaving 14 bases between them. This CDR3 has 14 residues. The germline CDR1 and CDR2 sequences are MNHEY and SVGAGI. The DNA for the CDR3 is TGTGCCAGCACTCAGGACAATTTCAACACTGAAGCTTTCTTT. Its translation is CASTQDNFNTEAFF.

The V and J genes are TRBV5-1 and TRBJ2-7; D is perhaps TRBD2 (6 bases). CDR1 and CDR2 (germline): SGHRS, YFSETQ. Trimming took 0 bases from V and 3 from J, leaving 10 bases between them. The CDR3 is made up of 14 amino acids. CDR3 in DNA: TGCGCCAGCAGCTTGGGACTAGTCTTCTACGAGCAGTACTTC. The encoded protein is CASSLGLVFYEQYF.

This chain links TRBV5-1 with TRBJ1-1; no clear D. Germline CDR1 and CDR2: SGHRS and YFSETQ. V lost 4 bases, J lost 7 bases, and 17 bases lay in between. The CDR3 spans 14 residues. Here the CDR3 reads CASSAQLNPDEAFF. The CDR3 nucleotides read TGCGCCAGCAGCGCGCAACTGAACCCCGATGAAGCTTTCTTT.

This clone was seen a handful of times. As DNA, the CDR3 is TGTGCCACCAACCGGGACAGCTCCTACGAGCAGTACTTC. Translated: CATNRDSSYEQYF. V gene TRBV5-4 combines with J gene TRBJ2-7, with TRBD1 matching over 7 bases. Germline trimming cut 9 bases from V and 0 bases from J; bases unmatched to any gene: 6. Per germline, CDR1 SGHNT and CDR2 YYREEE (reference sequence). This CDR3 is 13 amino acids long.

This clone has a handful of counts. CDR3 sequence: CASSVEFAGSYNEQFF. In nucleotides, the CDR3 is TGTGCCAGCAGCGTAGAATTCGCGGGATCCTACAATGAGCAGTTCTTC. The genes are TRBV9 and TRBJ2-1; tentatively, D is TRBD2 (6 bases). With 0 bases removed from V and 1 base from J, the gap between germline ends came to 11 bases. Germline V gene data show CDR1 as SGDLS and CDR2 as YYNGEE. This CDR3 comprises 16 residues.

This chain uses TRBV28 with TRBJ2-5; a possible D gene is TRBD1 (6 bases). The CDR3 is made up of 14 amino acids. V was cut by 5 bases and J by 5 bases, with 15 bases left in between. Germline-derived CDR1 and CDR2 are MDHEN and SYDVKM. The CDR3 protein is CASSPVGQGETQYF. The CDR3 DNA reads as TGTGCCAGCAGTCCCGTTGGGCAGGGGGAGACCCAGTACTTC.

J is TRBJ2-5 and V is TRBV7-2, with TRBD2 matching over 7 bases. With 5 bases clipped from V and 2 bases from J, the junction kept 5 bases outside the gene matches. Germline CDR1 is SGHTA and CDR2 is FQGNSA. The CDR3 has 14 residues. As DNA, the CDR3 is TGTGCCAGCAGCGGGGGAGCGGGGCAAGAGACCCAGTACTTC. Its protein product is CASSGGAGQETQYF.

The chain employs TRBV4-1 and TRBJ1-4, with 7 nucleotides matching TRBD1. This CDR3 has 16 amino acids. V dropped 1 base and J dropped 10; count of bases not matched to a gene: 12. Germline values: CDR1 MGHRA, CDR2 YSYEKL. CDR3 in DNA: TGCGCCAGCAGCCAAGGAACAGGGGCCAAAGGTGGAAAACTGTTTTTT. It specifies CASSQGTGAKGGKLFF.

V usage is TRBV3-1 (or the pseudogene TRBV3-2) and J usage is TRBJ1-4, with no clear D. Trimming shortened V by 3 bases and J by 12 bases, and 23 bases separated the two germline ends. The germline CDR1 and CDR2 sequences are LGHDT and YNNKEL (reference sequence). CDR3 length: 16 amino acids. CDR3 amino acids: CASSHRGHPRNPELFF. The CDR3 DNA reads TGTGCCAGCAGCCACCGCGGTCATCCACGAAACCCGGAACTGTTTTTT.

The chain couples TRBV5-1 to TRBJ1-1, with D uncertain. Trimming removed 5 bases at V and 4 bases at J, with 12 bases between. This CDR3 is 13 amino acids long. Germline V gives CDR1 SGHRS, CDR2 YFSETQ. CDR3 residues: CASRLTVGTEAFF. CDR3 DNA sequence: TGCGCCAGCAGACTAACGGTCGGCACTGAAGCTTTCTTT.

The chain uses TRBV18 and TRBJ2-7; 10 nucleotides agree with TRBD1. CDR1 and CDR2 from the germline V gene are KGHSH and LQKENI. V trimming: 4 bases; J trimming: 5 bases; junction bases outside the gene matches: 5. This CDR3 spans 14 amino acids. CDR3: CASSLRQGADEQYF. CDR3 in DNA: TGTGCCAGCTCACTACGACAGGGGGCGGACGAGCAGTACTTC.

V and J are TRBV7-9 and TRBJ1-5, with 7 bases that match TRBD1. Germline V gene sequence: CDR1 SEHNR, CDR2 FQNEAQ (reference sequence). CDR3 size: 13 residues. Trimming cost V 5 bases and J 6 bases; bases outside gene matches: 4. CDR3 residues: CASSVQGGQPQHF. CDR3 DNA sequence: TGTGCCAGCAGCGTCCAGGGGGGTCAGCCCCAGCATTTT. Using reference TRBV7-9 and TRBJ1-5 for the parts outside the CDR3, the full variable domain is DTGVSQNPRHKITKRGQNVTFRCDPISEHNRLYWYRQTLGQGPEFLTYFQNEAQLEKSRLLSDRFSAERPKGSFSTLEIQRTEQGDSAMYLCASSVQGGQPQHFGDGTRLSIL.